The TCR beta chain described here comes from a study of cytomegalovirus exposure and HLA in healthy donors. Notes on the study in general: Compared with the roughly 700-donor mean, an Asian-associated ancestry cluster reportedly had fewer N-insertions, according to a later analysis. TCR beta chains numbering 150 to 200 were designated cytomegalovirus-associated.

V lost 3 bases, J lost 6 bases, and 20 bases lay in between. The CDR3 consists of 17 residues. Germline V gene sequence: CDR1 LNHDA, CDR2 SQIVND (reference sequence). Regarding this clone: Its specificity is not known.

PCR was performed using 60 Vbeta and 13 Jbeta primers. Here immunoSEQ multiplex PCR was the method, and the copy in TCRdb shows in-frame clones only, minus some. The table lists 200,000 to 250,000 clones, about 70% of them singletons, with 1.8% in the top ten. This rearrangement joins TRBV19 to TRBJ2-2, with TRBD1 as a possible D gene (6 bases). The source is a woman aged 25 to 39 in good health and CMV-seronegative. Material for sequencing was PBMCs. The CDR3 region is CASSMVGTRGFAGELFF. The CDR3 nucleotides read TGTGCCAGTAGTATGGTAGGGACCAGGGGTTTTGCCGGGGAGCTGTTTTTT.